This entry lists 15 T cell receptor beta chains sequenced from one sample in a study of blood T cells in healthy people across ages. Through a sample-barcoded 5' primer and a J-beta primer mix, a second PCR was run for roughly 6 to 12 cycles. TCRdb analysed the 5' RACE reads with MiXCR anew, one entry per CDR3 protein. The sample lists around 1,600,000 distinct CDR3 sequences; under 55% were seen once. The sequencing input was blood. The receptor set was obtained from a woman aged 18-29 years in good health.

This rearrangement joins TRBV7-2 to TRBJ2-1, with TRBD1 identical over 7 bases. This CDR3 comprises 15 residues. After removal of 3 bases from V and 10 bases from J, the junction contained 12 bases not matched to a gene. Germline CDR1 is SGHTA and CDR2 is FQGNSA. As DNA, the CDR3 is TGTGCCAGCAGCTTCACCACAGGGGCCGTCTACGAGCAGTTCTTC. Its translation: CASSFTTGAVYEQFF.

The chain carries TRBV29-1 and TRBJ1-2, with 8 bases lining up with TRBD1. The germline V gene encodes CDR1 SQVTM and CDR2 ANQGSEA. The CDR3 is 14 residues long. J gave up 7 bases and V 3 bases, and 10 bases lay outside the gene matches. The CDR3 bases are TGCAGCGTTGACGAACAGGGGGGAGAGACTGGCTACACCTTC. This encodes CSVDEQGGETGYTF.

The chain combines TRBV7-2 with TRBJ1-6; 8 bases agree with TRBD1. Looked up from germline, CDR1 is SGHTA and CDR2 is FQGNSA. The CDR3 is 15 amino acids. With 5 bases clipped from V and 11 bases from J, the junction kept 11 bases outside the gene matches. In DNA form, the CDR3 reads TGTGCCAGCAGCCTCGCGACAGGGGTTGCGGCACCCCTCCACTTT. Residues: CASSLATGVAAPLHF.

This chain uses TRBV2 with TRBJ2-5, with D hard to call. Per germline, CDR1 SNHLY and CDR2 FYNNEI. The V end was cut by 2 bases, the J end by 3 bases, with 10 bases between. The CDR3 totals 14 residues. The CDR3 sequence is CASSEPLRKETQYF. As DNA, the CDR3 is TGTGCCAGCAGTGAACCCCTTAGAAAAGAGACCCAGTACTTC.

The chain recombines TRBV12-3 or TRBV12-4 with TRBJ2-7, with no clear D. This CDR3 spans 15 amino acids. V shed 2 bases and J shed 0 bases, with 11 bases lying between them. The DNA of the CDR3 is TGTGCCAGCAGTTTAACTAAGGTGGGCTCCTACGAGCAGTACTTC. Protein sequence: CASSLTKVGSYEQYF.

The CDR3 DNA reads as TGTGCCAGCAGCTCCGGATTTCAAGAGACCCAGTACTTC. It yields the protein CASSSGFQETQYF. The chain combines TRBV5-6 with TRBJ2-5, with unresolved D. The V gene lost 3 bases and the J gene lost 2 bases, with 8 bases spanning the gap. This CDR3 region has 13 residues. Looked up from germline, CDR1 is SGHDT and CDR2 is YYEEEE.

The chain recombines TRBV27 with TRBJ1-6; TRBD1 is a possible D gene (5 bases). V lost 5 bases and J 1 base, leaving 12 bases between the germline ends. Germline CDR1 MNHEY, CDR2 SMNVEV (reference sequence). This CDR3 has 16 residues. This CDR3 is CASSKVGESYNSPLHF. The CDR3 DNA sequence: TGTGCCAGCAGTAAAGTAGGGGAATCCTATAATTCACCCCTCCACTTT.

V gene TRBV6-2 or TRBV6-3 combines with J gene TRBJ2-1, with 8 bases fitting TRBD2. With V trimmed by 5 bases and J by 6 bases, 15 bases remained unmatched. CDR1 MNHEY and CDR2 SVGEGT come from the germline V gene. The CDR3 consists of 17 residues. Written as DNA, the CDR3 is TGTGCCAGCAGTACTTCCCTGACTAGCGTGAGCGTCAATGAGCAGTTCTTC. Its translation: CASSTSLTSVSVNEQFF.

A few counts support this clonotype. The chain recombines TRBV29-1 with TRBJ2-3, with 13 positions matching TRBD2. CDR3 size: 14 residues. V was pared by 7 bases and J by 3 bases, with 4 bases of the junction left unmatched. Germline loops: CDR1 SQVTM, CDR2 ANQGSEA. CDR3 DNA: TGCAGCGCTCAGACTAGCGGGGGGACAGATACGCAGTATTTT. Translating it yields CSAQTSGGTDTQYF.

The CDR3 DNA follows: TGCAGTGCCTCCAGACCACCTCAAGAGACCCAGTACTTC. Protein sequence: CSASRPPQETQYF. The genes are TRBV20-1 and TRBJ2-5, with D hard to call. Germline V gene data show CDR1 as DFQATT and CDR2 as SNEGSKA (reference sequence). The CDR3 totals 13 residues. Trimming stripped 6 bases from V and 2 bases from J, with 13 bases between.

A few counts support this clonotype. The chain carries TRBV25-1 and TRBJ2-1, with TRBD1 matching over 10 bases. In germline, CDR1 is MGHDK, CDR2 SYGVNS. The V gene end was trimmed by 6 bases and the J gene end by 8 bases; junction bases not matched to a gene: 19. The CDR3 has 18 amino acids. This CDR3 reads CASRGDRGSRRVGDEQFF. CDR3 bases: TGTGCCAGCAGGGGGGACAGGGGTTCCAGGAGAGTCGGAGATGAGCAGTTCTTC.

Only a few counts were recorded for this clonotype. V usage is TRBV27 and J usage is TRBJ1-2, with D maybe TRBD1 (5 bases). Germline CDR1 reads MNHEY; CDR2 reads SMNVEV (reference sequence). V lost 4 bases and J 5 bases, leaving 14 bases between the germline ends. CDR3 length: 14 amino acids. Here the CDR3 DNA reads TGTGCCAGCAGTTCCCTCAGGGAGATTTATGGCTACACCTTC. This sequence encodes CASSSLREIYGYTF.

The chain is built from TRBV5-1 and TRBJ1-2; no reliable D call. Per germline, CDR1 SGHRS and CDR2 YFSETQ. V lost 4 bases to trimming and J lost 2 bases, with 18 bases between them. The CDR3 runs 16 residues. CDR3 bases: TGCGCCAGCAGCCCCAACGGCCCTGGACTCAACTATGGCTACACCTTC. Translating it yields CASSPNGPGLNYGYTF.

There are a few counts of this clonotype. The rearrangement uses TRBV20-1 and TRBJ2-7; D might be TRBD1 (6 bases). Trimming removed 0 bases from V and 2 bases from J, with 11 bases in between. The CDR3 runs 14 residues. The germline V gene has CDR1 DFQATT and CDR2 SNEGSKA (reference sequence). CDR3 DNA: TGCAGTGCTAGAGATAGACAGGTGGCCTACGAGCAGTACTTC. The encoded protein is CSARDRQVAYEQYF.

The chain combines TRBV12-3 or TRBV12-4 with TRBJ2-1; possible D gene TRBD2, 6 bases. This CDR3 spans 13 amino acids. Trimming cost V 6 bases and J 8 bases, with 14 bases left between them. CDR3 in amino acids: CASSRRGADEQFF. The DNA of the CDR3 is TGTGCCAGCAGCCGGCGGGGAGCGGATGAGCAGTTCTTC.